This T cell receptor beta chain derives from a study of T-cell memory formation after mild COVID-19. Overall study context: Largely donor-specific sequence clusters came from two donors.

Using its own MiXCR run on the 5' RACE reads, TCRdb lists one record per CDR3 protein. In the table there are fewer than 350,000 distinct CDR3 sequences, over 11% of which are singletons. Per germline, CDR1 SGHTS and CDR2 YDEGEE. V gave up 4 bases and J gave up 3 bases; unmatched junction bases: 7. The CDR3 runs to 15 residues. At least ten counts were recorded for this clonotype. The sample comprised PBMCs or a T cell subset sorted from them (not recorded which). V and J are TRBV5-8 and TRBJ2-3; 8 bases are a match to TRBD1. This receptor was identified in a young man who had mild COVID-19 (a few samples of this study predate the infection). Cell type and time point are not known. CDR3 sequence: CASSHGQGGTDTQYF. In DNA form, the CDR3 reads TGTGCCAGCAGCCACGGACAGGGAGGAACAGATACGCAGTATTTT.